This T cell receptor (beta chain) was identified in a study of cytomegalovirus exposure and HLA in healthy donors. The study's findings and limits: Apparent HLA restriction characterized most CMV-associated TCR beta chains in a later analysis. In a later analysis, specific HLA alleles were associated with 15,000 to 20,000 TCR beta sequences at a 0.05 false discovery rate. In a later analysis, productive TCRs from donors in an Asian-associated ancestry cluster reportedly carried fewer N-insertions than the cohort mean. Highest at DRB1 and lowest at HLA-C, TCR association rates differed among HLA loci in a later analysis.

It was with 60 Vbeta and 13 Jbeta primers that the PCR ran. Only in-frame clones appear in the TCRdb table, and some are missing; sequencing was by immunoSEQ multiplex PCR. The repertoire holds about 210,000 clones, with 70% to 80% as singletons. The CDR3 covers 17 residues. Losses at the gene ends were 5 bases for V and 0 bases for J; bases not matched to a gene: 10. Germline CDR1 SGHVS, CDR2 FQNEAQ. A single count supports this clone. Its antigen is currently unknown. The chain is built from TRBV7-8 and TRBJ1-5, with 7 bases aligning to TRBD1. Specimen: PBMCs. The receptor was isolated from a male donor in good health and CMV-seropositive. In DNA, the CDR3 is TGTGCCAGCAGCCTCCGGGACAGACGTACTAGCAATCAGCCCCAGCATTTT. Residues: CASSLRDRRTSNQPQHF.